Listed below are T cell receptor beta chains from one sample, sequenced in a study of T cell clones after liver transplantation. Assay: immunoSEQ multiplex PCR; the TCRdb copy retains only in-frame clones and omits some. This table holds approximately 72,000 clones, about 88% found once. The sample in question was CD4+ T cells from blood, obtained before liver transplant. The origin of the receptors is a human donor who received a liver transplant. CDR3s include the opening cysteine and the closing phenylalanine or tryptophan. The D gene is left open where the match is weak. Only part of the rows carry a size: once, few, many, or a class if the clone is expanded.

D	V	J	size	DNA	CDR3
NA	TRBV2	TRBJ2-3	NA	TGTGCCAGCAGGGGTTCCAGGAGTGGGGACACAGATACGCAGTATTTT	CASRGSRSGDTDTQYF
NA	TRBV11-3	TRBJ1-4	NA	TGTGCCAGCAGCGCGACCGGGACGGGAAATGAAAAACTGTTTTTT	CASSATGTGNEKLFF
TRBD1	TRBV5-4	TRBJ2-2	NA	TGTGCCAGCAGCGTAGGACAGGGCCGAGACACCGGGGAGCTGTTTTTT	CASSVGQGRDTGELFF
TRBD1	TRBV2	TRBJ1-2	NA	TGTGCCAGCAGGTCCGGGACAGAGAACTATGGCTACACCTTC	CASRSGTENYGYTF
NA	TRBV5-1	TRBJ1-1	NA	TGCGCCAGCAGCTTGGGCACAGGGAACACTGAAGCTTTCTTT	CASSLGTGNTEAFF
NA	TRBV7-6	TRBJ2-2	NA	TGTGCCAGCAGCTCGACGGGGTATGGCGGGGAGCTGTTTTTT	CASSSTGYGGELFF
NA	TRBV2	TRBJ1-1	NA	TGTGCCAGCAGTGGGGCATCGAACACTGAAGCTTTCTTT	CASSGASNTEAFF
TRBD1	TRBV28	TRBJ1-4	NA	TGTGCCAGCAGTCTGGGGACAGGGGTTAATGAAAAACTGTTTTTT	CASSLGTGVNEKLFF
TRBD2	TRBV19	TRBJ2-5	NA	TGTGCCAGTACACTAGCGGGAGATAAGGGGGAGACCCAGTACTTC	CASTLAGDKGETQYF
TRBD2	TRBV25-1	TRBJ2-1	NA	TGTGCCAGCCGGACTAGCGGGGGGTACAATGAGCAGTTCTTC	CASRTSGGYNEQFF
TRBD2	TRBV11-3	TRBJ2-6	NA	TGTGCCAGCAGCTTCCCCGCGGGAGGGCGGGCGGCCAACGTCCTGACTTTC	CASSFPAGGRAANVLTF
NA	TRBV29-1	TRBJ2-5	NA	TGCAGCGTTGACCTGGTACTCGGAGAGACCCAGTACTTC	CSVDLVLGETQYF
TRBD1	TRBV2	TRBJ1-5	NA	TGTGCCAGCGGGACAGCTAATCAGCCCCAGCATTTT	CASGTANQPQHF
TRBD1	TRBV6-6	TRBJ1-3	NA	TGTGCCAGCTGTCCAATCAGGGGGGGAAACACCATATATTTT	CASCPIRGGNTIYF
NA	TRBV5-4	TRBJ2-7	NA	TGTGCCAGCAGCTTGCGGGACGGGGAGCAGTACTTC	CASSLRDGEQYF
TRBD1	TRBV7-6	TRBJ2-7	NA	TGTGCCAGCAGCTTACGGGACAGAACTTACGAGCAGTACTTC	CASSLRDRTYEQYF
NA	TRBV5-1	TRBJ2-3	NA	TGCGCCAGCAGCTTGGCCCCCACAGATACGCAGTATTTT	CASSLAPTDTQYF
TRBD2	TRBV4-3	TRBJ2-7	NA	TGCGCCAGCAGCCAAGATGCTAGCGGGAGCGCCTACGAGCAGTACTTC	CASSQDASGSAYEQYF
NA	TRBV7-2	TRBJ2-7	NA	TGTGCCAGCAGGGATCCCAGGGGTGCCTACGAGCAGTACTTC	CASRDPRGAYEQYF
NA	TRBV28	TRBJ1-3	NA	TGTGCCAGCAGGCCGCCCCCTCCGGGAGGAAACACCATATATTTT	CASRPPPPGGNTIYF
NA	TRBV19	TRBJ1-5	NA	TGTGCCAGTAGGGTCCCTTTTAGCAATCAGCCCCAGCATTTT	CASRVPFSNQPQHF
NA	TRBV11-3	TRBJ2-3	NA	TGTGCCAGCCAGTCGGGGGGCACAGATACGCAGTATTTT	CASQSGGTDTQYF
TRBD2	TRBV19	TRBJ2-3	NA	TGTGCCAGTAGTATAGTGGTAGCGGGAAGCACAGATACGCAGTATTTT	CASSIVVAGSTDTQYF
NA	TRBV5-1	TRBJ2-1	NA	TGCGCCAGCAGCCCCGGGAGTAGCGATGAGCAGTTCTTC	CASSPGSSDEQFF
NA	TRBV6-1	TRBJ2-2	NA	TGTGCCAGTTCGAGGAACACCGGGGAGCTGTTTTTT	CASSRNTGELFF
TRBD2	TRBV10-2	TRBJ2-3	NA	TGCGCCAGCCAGCGGGAGAAGATCGCAGATACGCAGTATTTT	CASQREKIADTQYF
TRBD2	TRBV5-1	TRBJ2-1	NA	TGCGCCAGCAGCCTCGGGACTAGCGACGGTGAGCAGTTCTTC	CASSLGTSDGEQFF
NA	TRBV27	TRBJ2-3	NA	TGTGCCAGCAGTTTAGCGGGCCTCACCACAGATACGCAGTATTTT	CASSLAGLTTDTQYF
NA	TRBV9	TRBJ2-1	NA	TGTGCCAGCAGCGTACAAAGCGGCTCCTACAATGAGCAGTTCTTC	CASSVQSGSYNEQFF
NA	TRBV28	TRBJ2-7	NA	TGTGCCAGCAGTTTTCCAGGACTATACTACGAGCAGTACTTC	CASSFPGLYYEQYF
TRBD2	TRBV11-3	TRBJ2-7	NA	TGTGCCAGCAGCTCCCAAGCGGGAGGGCTTGGCGAGCAGTACTTC	CASSSQAGGLGEQYF
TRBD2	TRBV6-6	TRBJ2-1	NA	TGTGCCAGCAGTATAAGCGGGAGGGCCAGTAATGAGCAGTTCTTC	CASSISGRASNEQFF
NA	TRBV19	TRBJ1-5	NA	TGTGCCAGTAGTATAGAGCCAGGAGACTCCAATCAGCCCCAGCATTTT	CASSIEPGDSNQPQHF
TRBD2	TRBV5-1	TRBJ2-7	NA	TGCGCCACCTCTAGCGGGAGCGACGAGCAGTACTTC	CATSSGSDEQYF
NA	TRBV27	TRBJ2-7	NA	TGTGCCAGCAGTTTCGTAGCAGGACGATCCTACGAGCAGTACTTC	CASSFVAGRSYEQYF
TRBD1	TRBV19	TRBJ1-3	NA	TGTGCCAGTAGCCTCAGGGGGAACGGAAACACCATATATTTT	CASSLRGNGNTIYF
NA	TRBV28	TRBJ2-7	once	TGTGCCGCAGGGGGGGCCAACTACGAGCAGTACTTC	CAAGGANYEQYF
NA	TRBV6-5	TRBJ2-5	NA	TGTGCCAGCAGTTACAGCCGGATCTCAGGAGAGACCCAGTACTTC	CASSYSRISGETQYF
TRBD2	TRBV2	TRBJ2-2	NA	TGTGCCAGCGAAATAGGGAGGGGGAACACCGGGGAGCTGTTTTTT	CASEIGRGNTGELFF
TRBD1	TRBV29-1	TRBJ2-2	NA	TGCAGCGTTGGGGGACAGGGGCCCGGGGAGCTGTTTTTT	CSVGGQGPGELFF
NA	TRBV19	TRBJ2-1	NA	TGTGCCAGTACCTATAGACCAGGGATTTTCCACAATGAGCAGTTCTTC	CASTYRPGIFHNEQFF
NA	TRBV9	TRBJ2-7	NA	TGTGCCAGCAGCGTCTCTGGGGCGGGCGAGCAGTACTTC	CASSVSGAGEQYF
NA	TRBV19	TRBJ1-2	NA	TGTGCCAGTAGTATAGATAAGGATTGGGATGGCTACACCTTC	CASSIDKDWDGYTF
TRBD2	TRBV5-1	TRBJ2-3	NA	TGCGCCAGCAGCTTGGGACTAGCGGCTGGAGATACGCAGTATTTT	CASSLGLAAGDTQYF
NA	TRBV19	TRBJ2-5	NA	TGTGCCAGTAGTGATTGGCTCCAAGAGACCCAGTACTTC	CASSDWLQETQYF